This T cell receptor beta chain was observed in a study of T cell repertoires in cytomegalovirus infection. With 6 bases clipped from V and 5 bases from J, the junction kept 5 bases outside the gene matches. The CDR3 is made up of 13 amino acids. CDR1 MNHEY and CDR2 SVGAGI come from the germline V gene. From the reads, TCRdb called clonotypes with MiXCR, one entry per CDR3 protein. The sample includes hundreds of thousands of distinct CDR3 sequences, 17% of them seen just once. This clonotype was picked up a small number of times. The antigen is not known. Study observations and caveats: The ex vivo response showed dominance by HLA-C-restricted CMV-specific TCR beta clonotypes.

The specimen was PBMCs. The sequence was obtained from a human donor in good health (CMV status not recorded). Some clones in this sample may be carry-over from other donors' samples. The chain is built from TRBV6-5 and TRBJ2-7; 9 positions agree with TRBD1. This chain's CDR3 is CASRGQGRDEQYF. DNA of the CDR3: TGTGCCAGCAGGGGACAGGGACGAGACGAGCAGTACTTC.